This entry lists 8 T cell receptor beta chains sequenced from one sample in a study of blood T cell repertoires in COVID-19. Measured with immunoSEQ multiplex PCR; TCRdb has only the in-frame clones, and not every one. The repertoire holds fewer than 200,000 clones, with more than 70% as singletons. The sequencing input was peripheral blood. The source is a man in his fifties who had recovered from COVID-19.

The rearrangement joins TRBV2 to TRBJ1-1; possibly TRBD1 for D (6 bases). The CDR3 is 16 amino acids. The V gene's germline CDR1 is SNHLY and CDR2 FYNNEI. The germline V and J ends were trimmed by 0 bases and 0 bases, with 11 bases remaining between them. The CDR3 region is CASSEAGGRMNTEAFF. CDR3 nucleotides: TGTGCCAGCAGTGAAGCCGGGGGGCGGATGAACACTGAAGCTTTCTTT.

The chain has TRBV27 and TRBJ2-4, with TRBD1 identical over 9 bases. This CDR3 has 18 amino acids. Losses at the gene ends were 2 bases for V and 2 bases for J; bases not matched to a gene: 10. The germline gives CDR1 MNHEY, CDR2 SMNVEV (reference sequence). The CDR3 DNA reads as TGTGCCAGCAGTTTAAAGGGGGCACAGGGGGCTTCCAAAAACATTCAGTACTTC. This gives the protein CASSLKGAQGASKNIQYF.

The chain links TRBV28 to TRBJ2-7; a weak D match, TRBD2 (6 bases). CDR1 MDHEN and CDR2 SYDVKM come from the germline V gene. V was cut by 3 bases and J by 2 bases, with 11 bases left in between. The CDR3 is made up of 14 amino acids. The CDR3 nucleotides read TGTGCCAGCAGTTTGGAGGGTCTCCCCTACGAGCAGTACTTC. This codes for CASSLEGLPYEQYF.

The chain uses TRBV3-1 (or the pseudogene TRBV3-2) and TRBJ2-2; TRBD2 aligns across 10 bases. Germline-derived CDR1 and CDR2 are LGHDT and YNNKEL (reference sequence). The CDR3 sequence is 16 residues long. J was trimmed by 6 bases and V by 4 bases; bases with no gene match: 8. In nucleotides, the CDR3 is TGTGCCAGCAGCCTTGGGCTAGCGGGAGTGGCCGGGGAGCTGTTTTTT. Its translation is CASSLGLAGVAGELFF.

The CDR3: CASSSKLDGTDTQYF. Written as DNA, the CDR3 is TGTGCCAGCAGCTCAAAACTAGACGGCACAGATACGCAGTATTTT. J is TRBJ2-3 and V is TRBV7-2; D may be TRBD2 (5 bases). The CDR3 is 15 amino acids. The germline V gene has CDR1 SGHTA and CDR2 FQGNSA. Trimming removed 4 bases at V and 1 base at J, with 12 bases between.

The chain recombines TRBV7-3 with TRBJ2-2; tentative D call: TRBD1 (6 bases). Looked up from germline, CDR1 is SGHTA and CDR2 is FQGTGA. The CDR3 runs 14 residues. The V end lost 5 bases, the J end lost 6 bases, and 13 bases lay between the germline ends. In DNA form, the CDR3 reads TGTGCCAGCAGCCCCACAGGGTTGGCCGGGGAGCTGTTTTTT. Amino acids: CASSPTGLAGELFF.

This rearrangement joins TRBV6-5 to TRBJ1-2; maybe TRBD1 (5 bases). V lost 0 bases and J 4 bases, leaving 15 bases between the germline ends. Germline V gene data show CDR1 as MNHEY and CDR2 as SVGAGI. This CDR3 contains 16 residues. CDR3 region: CASSYSMAGDFYGYTF. The CDR3 nucleotides are TGTGCCAGCAGTTACTCGATGGCGGGGGATTTCTATGGCTACACCTTC.

The chain couples TRBV7-2 to TRBJ1-3; 8 positions agree with TRBD1. The germline gives CDR1 SGHTA, CDR2 FQGNSA. The CDR3 spans 16 residues. V shed 4 bases, J shed 0 bases, and the junction held 5 bases outside the gene matches. As DNA, the CDR3 is TGTGCCAGCAGCTCCTTTACAGGGGGCTCTGGAAACACCATATATTTT. Translating it yields CASSSFTGGSGNTIYF.